Shown below are 23 T cell receptor beta chains from a single sample sequenced in a study of regulatory T cells in long-lasting Graves disease (TCRdb year 2021). Taken with the paper, the label for time point translates to: newly diagnosed GD, antithyroid drugs for less than 3 months. RNA was extracted from PBMCs in TRIzol for both TCR sequencing and RNA sequencing. The protocol used for the library was multiplex PCR. Sequencing relied on an Illumina HiSeq 4000. TCR beta libraries were built with iRepertoire HTBI primers and Arm-PCR amplification of CDR3 regions. TCRdb ran its own pipeline on the public reads, namely fastp trimming at Q25 and MiXCR clone calling, and kept in-frame beta chains. Entries that share a CDR3 protein sequence are merged under the most common genes and DNA. The sample table shows around 250,000 distinct CDR3 sequences, and 15% to 20% are seen once. The top ten constitute 11% to 15% of the sample.

The sample was also linked to a second study, of T cells in Graves' hyperthyroidism and ophthalmopathy.

The material was peripheral blood mononuclear cells (PBMCs), obtained at new diagnosis, from a patient treated with antithyroid drugs. These receptor sequences come from a woman aged 30 to 39 with Graves disease. Donor details come from another sample of the same person, matched by shared clones.

This clonotype was recorded at least ten times. The rearrangement uses TRBV6-9 and TRBJ1-1; possible D gene TRBD1, 6 bases. The CDR3 runs to 12 residues. Trimming cost V 3 bases and J 12 bases, with 14 bases left between them. Germline CDR1 reads MNHGY; CDR2 reads SVAAGI. The CDR3: CASSYGVGGTFF. DNA of the CDR3: TGTGCCAGCAGTTACGGGGTAGGGGGAACTTTCTTT.

This clonotype was picked up many times. The chain is built from TRBV2 and TRBJ1-5; no clear D gene. V was shortened by 3 bases and J by 10 bases, with 13 bases between the two germline ends. Germline V gives CDR1 SNHLY, CDR2 FYNNEI. CDR3 length: 13 residues. As DNA, the CDR3 is TGTGCCAGCAGTGATTATTCGGGAACACCCCAGCATTTT. Translation gives CASSDYSGTPQHF.

This clonotype was found many times. This rearrangement joins TRBV12-3 or TRBV12-4 to TRBJ1-5; D ambiguous. There are 15 residues in the CDR3. V was clipped by 11 bases and J by 6 bases, with 23 bases between them. In nucleotides, the CDR3 is TGTGCCCTCTTTTCCGTCGAAGGAGGTTGTCAGCCCCAGCATTTT. It is translated as CALFSVEGGCQPQHF.

This clonotype was seen repeatedly, ten times or more. This sequence joins TRBV20-1 and TRBJ1-1; D remains unclear. Germline CDR1 reads DFQATT; CDR2 reads SNEGSKA (reference sequence). CDR3 length equals 12 residues. In DNA form, the CDR3 reads TGCAGCGCCACAGAGATGAACACTGAAGCTTTCTTT. It encodes CSATEMNTEAFF.

At least ten counts were recorded for this clonotype. This rearrangement joins TRBV24-1 to TRBJ2-3; D possibly uses TRBD1 or TRBD2 (6 bases each). Per germline, CDR1 KGHDR and CDR2 SFDVKD. CDR3 size: 15 residues. Trimming cost V 5 bases and J 1 base, with 12 bases left between them. This chain's CDR3 is CATSGGGKGTDTQYF. CDR3 sequence (DNA): TGTGCCACCAGTGGAGGGGGGAAAGGCACAGATACGCAGTATTTT.

In its sample, this clonotype was seen many times. CDR3 sequence reads: CSARGGFDQPQHF. The CDR3 bases are TGCAGTGCTAGGGGAGGGTTTGACCAGCCCCAGCATTTT. J is TRBJ1-5 and V is TRBV20-1; no reliable D call. CDR1 is DFQATT and CDR2 is SNEGSKA in the germline V gene (reference sequence). Trimming cost V 3 bases and J 7 bases, with 13 bases left between them. The CDR3 sequence is 13 residues long.

This clonotype was observed many times. CDR3 DNA: TGTGCCAGCAGCTTAGGCCCTGCCGGGCCCCTCTCCTACGAGCAGTACTTC. The encoded protein is CASSLGPAGPLSYEQYF. The chain has TRBV11-2 and TRBJ2-7; D call uncertain. In germline, CDR1 is SGHAT, CDR2 FQNNGV. V lost 1 base to trimming and J lost 0 bases, with 16 bases between them. The CDR3 covers 17 residues.

This clonotype appeared many times. The chain links TRBV3-1 to TRBJ2-7, with D perhaps matching TRBD2 (5 bases). This CDR3 is 14 amino acids long. V was trimmed by 5 bases and J by 5 bases, leaving 16 bases between them. CDR1 is LGHDT, CDR2 YNNKEL, per germline (reference sequence). The CDR3 DNA reads as TGTGCCAGCAGCGCGGGTCCGGGGATCGACGAGCAGTACTTC. The encoded protein is CASSAGPGIDEQYF.

This chain uses TRBV2 with TRBJ1-5; TRBD1 is a possible D gene (6 bases). The CDR3 runs 15 residues. Trimming removed 3 bases from V and 3 bases from J, with 12 bases in between. Germline lookup yields CDR1 SNHLY and CDR2 FYNNEI. CDR3 sequence reads: CASSDVGAHNQPQHF. Written as DNA, the CDR3 is TGTGCCAGCAGTGATGTGGGGGCCCACAATCAGCCCCAGCATTTT.

There are many counts of this clonotype. This rearrangement joins TRBV20-1 to TRBJ1-2; no clear D. This CDR3 contains 13 residues. V dropped 3 bases and J dropped 6 bases, with 14 bases sitting between them. The germline V gene encodes CDR1 DFQATT and CDR2 SNEGSKA (reference sequence). The CDR3 sequence: CSARVVGDHGYTF. CDR3 DNA sequence: TGCAGTGCTAGGGTTGTAGGAGATCATGGCTACACCTTC.

Many counts were recorded for this clonotype. In DNA form, the CDR3 reads TGCAGTGCTAGTTACGTTCCGTCTGAAGCTTTCTTT. The encoded protein is CSASYVPSEAFF. The chain has TRBV20-1 and TRBJ1-1, with D hard to call. The CDR3 totals 12 residues. The ends were cut back, 3 bases at V and 6 bases at J, with 11 bases in the middle. CDR1 is DFQATT, CDR2 SNEGSKA, per germline (reference sequence).

This clonotype was seen many times. The chain has TRBV18 and TRBJ1-1; a possible D gene is TRBD1 (5 bases). The germline V gene has CDR1 KGHSH and CDR2 LQKENI. The CDR3 contains 13 residues. The ends were cut back, 5 bases at V and 6 bases at J, with 13 bases in the middle. The CDR3 reads CASSAPGFSEAFF. In DNA form, the CDR3 reads TGTGCCAGCTCAGCCCCAGGGTTCTCTGAAGCTTTCTTT.

This clonotype was counted only a few times. The chain links TRBV19 to TRBJ1-6; maybe TRBD1 (5 bases). Per germline, CDR1 LNHDA and CDR2 SQIVND (reference sequence). The CDR3 has 11 residues. The CDR3 bases are TGTGCGTCTCAGGGTTCTTCACCCCTCCACTTT. Residues: CASQGSSPLHF.

With respect to this clonotype: A much more abundant neighbour one base away suggests this may be a read error. The rearrangement links TRBV6-1 to TRBJ2-5, with 13 bases identical to TRBD2. The CDR3 covers 17 residues. V dropped 6 bases and J dropped 9; count of bases not matched to a gene: 16. Germline loops: CDR1 MNHNS, CDR2 SASEGT. The CDR3, as DNA: TGTGCCAGCAGCGGGACTAGCGGGGACCTTACCGTAGGGGCCCAGTACTTC. This translates into CASSGTSGDLTVGAQYF.

V gene TRBV6-1 combines with J gene TRBJ2-2; 7 nucleotides line up with TRBD1. V gave up 6 bases and J gave up 7 bases; unmatched junction bases: 5. The CDR3 is made up of 13 amino acids. Germline lookup yields CDR1 MNHNS and CDR2 SASEGT. CDR3 region: CASRTTGDGELFF. CDR3 sequence (DNA): TGTGCCAGCAGGACAACAGGGGACGGGGAGCTGTTTTTT.

On this clonotype: A clone one base away is much larger, so this may be a read error. The chain recombines TRBV5-1 with TRBJ1-3; TRBD1 might be the D (5 bases). Germline V gives CDR1 SGHRS, CDR2 YFSETQ. V lost 2 bases and J lost 2, with 8 bases in between. The CDR3 spans 14 residues. CDR3 nucleotide sequence: TGCGCCAGCAGCTTACAGGAACCTGGAAACACCATATATTTT. Amino acid sequence: CASSLQEPGNTIYF.

This clonotype occurred many times. The chain carries TRBV7-9 and TRBJ2-3; 10 bases line up with TRBD1. This CDR3 region has 14 residues. The V gene's germline CDR1 is SEHNR and CDR2 FQNEAQ (reference sequence). The V segment lost 8 bases and the J segment 1 base; nucleotides outside the gene matches: 3. CDR3 residues: CASVGTGGTDTQYF. DNA of the CDR3: TGTGCCAGCGTCGGGACAGGGGGCACAGATACGCAGTATTTT.

This clonotype was seen at least ten times. This could be a read error, since a much larger clone is one nucleotide away. The chain joins TRBV13 to TRBJ1-2; D possibly corresponds to TRBD1 (6 bases). This CDR3 region has 13 residues. Germline V gives CDR1 PRHDT, CDR2 FYEKMQ (reference sequence). CDR3 nucleotide sequence: TGTACCAGCAGCAACAGGGCTATAGATGGCTACACCTTC. Amino acids: CTSSNRAIDGYTF.

This clonotype has a count of ten or more. In DNA form, the CDR3 reads TGTGCCAGCAGTTTATCACGGACCGGGGGGTACGAGCAGTACTTC. Its translation is CASSLSRTGGYEQYF. The chain uses TRBV27 and TRBJ2-7, with TRBD2 identical over 7 bases. With 0 bases clipped from V and 4 bases from J, the junction kept 6 bases outside the gene matches. The CDR3 is 15 amino acids. Germline CDR1 and CDR2: MNHEY and SMNVEV (reference sequence).

This clonotype was seen at least ten times. This rearrangement joins TRBV5-1 to TRBJ2-3; perhaps TRBD1 as D (6 bases). The CDR3 runs 17 residues. In germline, CDR1 is SGHRS, CDR2 YFSETQ. V lost 3 bases, J lost 0 bases, and 17 bases lay in between. CDR3 amino acids: CASSWGEDSYSTDTQYF. Here the CDR3 DNA reads TGCGCCAGCAGCTGGGGTGAGGACAGCTATAGCACAGATACGCAGTATTTT.

On this clonotype: This likely came from a read error, as a far larger clone is one base away. CDR3 amino acids: CASSHRQAARTEAFF. The CDR3 DNA sequence: TGTGCCAGCAGCCACCGACAGGCGGCCCGCACTGAAGCTTTCTTT. This sequence joins TRBV11-3 and TRBJ1-1; D is possibly TRBD1 (6 bases). Germline V gene lookup returns CDR1 SGHNT and CDR2 YENEEA. The CDR3 runs to 15 residues. The germline V and J ends were trimmed by 5 bases and 4 bases, with 17 bases remaining between them.

This clonotype was recorded a few times. The rearrangement joins TRBV3-1 to TRBJ1-1, with D tentatively TRBD1 (5 bases). Germline CDR1 and CDR2: LGHDT and YNNKEL (reference sequence). This CDR3 has 16 amino acids. V lost 2 bases and J 0 bases, leaving 13 bases between the germline ends. The chain's CDR3 is CASSQHGGGVNTEAFF. CDR3 DNA: TGTGCCAGCAGCCAACATGGGGGTGGTGTGAACACTGAAGCTTTCTTT.

The V call is TRBV12-3 or TRBV12-4, the J call TRBJ2-1; 11 bases align to TRBD2. Germline trimming cut 5 bases from V and 4 bases from J; bases unmatched to any gene: 4. The CDR3 consists of 15 residues. In DNA form, the CDR3 reads TGTGCCAGCAGTGTAACTAGCGGGAGTTACAATGAGCAGTTCTTC. Translated: CASSVTSGSYNEQFF.